Here is one T cell receptor beta chain with its context. Its antigen remains unknown. Coculturing was carried out on the mixed lymphocyte reaction cells. It lasted over 5 days and was done at 37°C. Assayed TCR templates numbered 90,000 to 100,000 for each sample. The method was immunoSEQ multiplex PCR; TCRdb's version includes in-frame clones alone and lacks a portion of them. This table holds approximately 13,000 clones, approximately 37% found once. These data are taken from a study of siplizumab effects on memory and regulatory T cells. This CDR3 is built from 16 residues. The V end was cut by 5 bases, the J end by 0 bases, with 11 bases between. The germline V gene has CDR1 MGHRA and CDR2 YSYEKL. Regarding the study as a whole: Mappable alloreactive CD4+ clones were on average about 70% Treg-derived with siplizumab, about 29% in controls.

V usage is TRBV4-1 and J usage is TRBJ1-6; D gene unclear. The origin of this receptor is a human donor in good health; the cells came from an allogeneic mixed lymphocyte reaction. The sequenced sample consisted of CFSE-low (dividing) CD8+ T cells sorted from an allogeneic mixed lymphocyte reaction. Here the CDR3 DNA reads TGCGCCAGCAGCGATCTCCTTAGCTCCTATAATTCACCCCTCCACTTT. This encodes CASSDLLSSYNSPLHF.